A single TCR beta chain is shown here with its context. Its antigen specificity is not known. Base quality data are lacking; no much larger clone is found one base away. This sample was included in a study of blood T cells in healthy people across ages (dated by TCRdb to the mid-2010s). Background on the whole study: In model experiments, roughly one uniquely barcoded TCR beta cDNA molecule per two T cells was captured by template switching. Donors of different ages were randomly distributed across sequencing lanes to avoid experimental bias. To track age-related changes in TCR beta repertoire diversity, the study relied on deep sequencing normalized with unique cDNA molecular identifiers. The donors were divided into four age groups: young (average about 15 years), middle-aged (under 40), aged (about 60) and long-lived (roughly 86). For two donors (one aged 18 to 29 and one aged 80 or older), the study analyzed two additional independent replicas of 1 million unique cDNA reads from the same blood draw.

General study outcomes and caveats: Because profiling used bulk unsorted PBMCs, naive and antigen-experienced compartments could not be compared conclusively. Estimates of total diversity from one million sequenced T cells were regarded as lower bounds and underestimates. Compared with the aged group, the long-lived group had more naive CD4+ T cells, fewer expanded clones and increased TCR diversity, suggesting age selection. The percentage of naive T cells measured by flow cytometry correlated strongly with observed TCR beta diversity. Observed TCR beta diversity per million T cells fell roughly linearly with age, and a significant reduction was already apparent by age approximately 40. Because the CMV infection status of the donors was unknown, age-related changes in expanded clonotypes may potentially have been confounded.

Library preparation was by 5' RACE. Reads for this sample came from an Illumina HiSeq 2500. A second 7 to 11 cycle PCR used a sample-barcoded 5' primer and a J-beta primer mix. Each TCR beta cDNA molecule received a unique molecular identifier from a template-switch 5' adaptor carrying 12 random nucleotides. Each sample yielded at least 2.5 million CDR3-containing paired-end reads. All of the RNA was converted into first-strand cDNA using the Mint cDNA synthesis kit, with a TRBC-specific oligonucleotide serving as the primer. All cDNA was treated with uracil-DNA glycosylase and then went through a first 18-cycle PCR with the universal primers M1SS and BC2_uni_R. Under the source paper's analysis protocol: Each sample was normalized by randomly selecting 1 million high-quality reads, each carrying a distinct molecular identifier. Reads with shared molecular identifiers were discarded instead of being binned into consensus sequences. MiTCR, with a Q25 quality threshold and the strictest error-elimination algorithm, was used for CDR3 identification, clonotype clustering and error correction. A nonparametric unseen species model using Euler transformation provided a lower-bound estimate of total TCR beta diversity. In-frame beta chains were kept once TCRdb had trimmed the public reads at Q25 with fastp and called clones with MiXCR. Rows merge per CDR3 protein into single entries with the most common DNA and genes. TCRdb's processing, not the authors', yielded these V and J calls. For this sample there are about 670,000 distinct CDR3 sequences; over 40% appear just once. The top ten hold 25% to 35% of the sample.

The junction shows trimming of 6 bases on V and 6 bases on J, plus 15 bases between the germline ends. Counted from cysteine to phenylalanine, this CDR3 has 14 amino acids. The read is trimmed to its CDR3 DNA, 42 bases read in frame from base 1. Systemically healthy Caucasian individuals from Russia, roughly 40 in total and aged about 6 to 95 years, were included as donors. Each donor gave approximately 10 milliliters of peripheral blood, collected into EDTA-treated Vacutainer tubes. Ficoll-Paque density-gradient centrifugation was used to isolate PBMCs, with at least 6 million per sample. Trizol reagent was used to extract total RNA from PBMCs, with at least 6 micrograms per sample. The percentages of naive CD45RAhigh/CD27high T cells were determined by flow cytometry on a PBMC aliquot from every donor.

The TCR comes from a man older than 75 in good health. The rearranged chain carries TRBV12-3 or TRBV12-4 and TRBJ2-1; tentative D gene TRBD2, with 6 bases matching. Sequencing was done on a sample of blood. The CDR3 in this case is CASSYSGTGNEQFF. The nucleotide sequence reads TGTGCCAGCAGCTATTCCGGGACTGGCAATGAGCAGTTCTTC.